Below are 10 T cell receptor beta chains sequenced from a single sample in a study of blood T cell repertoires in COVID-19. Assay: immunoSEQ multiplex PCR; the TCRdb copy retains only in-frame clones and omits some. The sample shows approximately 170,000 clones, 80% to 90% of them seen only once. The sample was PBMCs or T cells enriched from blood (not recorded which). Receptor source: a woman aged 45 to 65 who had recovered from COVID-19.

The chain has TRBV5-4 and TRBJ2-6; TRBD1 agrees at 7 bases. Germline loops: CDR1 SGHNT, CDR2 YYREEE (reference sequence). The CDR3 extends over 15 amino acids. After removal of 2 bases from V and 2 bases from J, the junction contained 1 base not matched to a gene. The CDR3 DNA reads TGTGCCAGCAGCTTCCAGGGGGCTGGGGCCAACGTCCTGACTTTC. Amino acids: CASSFQGAGANVLTF.

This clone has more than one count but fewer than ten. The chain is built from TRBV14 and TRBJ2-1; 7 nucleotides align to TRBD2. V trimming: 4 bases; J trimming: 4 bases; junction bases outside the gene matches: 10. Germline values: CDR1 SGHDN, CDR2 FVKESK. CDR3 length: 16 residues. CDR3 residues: CASSPDLADSYNEQFF. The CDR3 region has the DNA TGTGCCAGCAGCCCTGATCTAGCGGATTCTTACAATGAGCAGTTCTTC.

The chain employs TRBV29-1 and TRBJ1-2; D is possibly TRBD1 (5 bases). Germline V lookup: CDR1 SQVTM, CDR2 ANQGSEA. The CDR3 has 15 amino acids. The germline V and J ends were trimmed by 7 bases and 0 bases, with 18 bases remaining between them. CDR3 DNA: TGCAGCGCCGGGGGGGGATCACTGTCTAACTATGGCTACACCTTC. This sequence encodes CSAGGGSLSNYGYTF.

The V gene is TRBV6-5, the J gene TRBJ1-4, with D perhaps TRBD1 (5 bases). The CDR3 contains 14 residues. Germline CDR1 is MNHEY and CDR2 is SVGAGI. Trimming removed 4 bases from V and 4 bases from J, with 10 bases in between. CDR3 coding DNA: TGTGCCAGCAGTTTTCTGACAGATAATGAAAAACTGTTTTTT. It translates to CASSFLTDNEKLFF.

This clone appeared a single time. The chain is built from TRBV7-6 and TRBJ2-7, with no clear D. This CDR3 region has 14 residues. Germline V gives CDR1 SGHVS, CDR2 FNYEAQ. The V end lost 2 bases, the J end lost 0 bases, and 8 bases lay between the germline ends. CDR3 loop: CASSLYSSSYEQYF. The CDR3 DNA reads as TGTGCCAGCAGCTTATACAGCAGCTCCTACGAGCAGTACTTC.

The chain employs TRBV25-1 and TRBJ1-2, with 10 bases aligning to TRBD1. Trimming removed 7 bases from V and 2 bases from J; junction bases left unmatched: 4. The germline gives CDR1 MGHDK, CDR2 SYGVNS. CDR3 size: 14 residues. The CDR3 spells CASKPDRGNYGYTF. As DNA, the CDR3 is TGTGCCAGCAAACCGGACAGGGGGAACTATGGCTACACCTTC.

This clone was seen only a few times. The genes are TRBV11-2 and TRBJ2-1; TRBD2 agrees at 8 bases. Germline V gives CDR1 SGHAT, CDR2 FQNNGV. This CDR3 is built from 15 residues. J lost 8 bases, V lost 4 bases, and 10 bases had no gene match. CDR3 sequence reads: CASSSPGLGFHEQFF. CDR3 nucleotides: TGTGCCAGCAGCTCTCCGGGACTAGGCTTCCATGAGCAGTTCTTC.

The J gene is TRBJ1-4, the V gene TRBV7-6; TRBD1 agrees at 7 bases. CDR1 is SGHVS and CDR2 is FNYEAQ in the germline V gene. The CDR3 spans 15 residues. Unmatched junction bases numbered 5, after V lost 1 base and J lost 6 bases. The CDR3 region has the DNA TGTGCCAGCAGCTTAGAGGAGGGGGCTTATGAAAAACTGTTTTTT. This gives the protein CASSLEEGAYEKLFF.

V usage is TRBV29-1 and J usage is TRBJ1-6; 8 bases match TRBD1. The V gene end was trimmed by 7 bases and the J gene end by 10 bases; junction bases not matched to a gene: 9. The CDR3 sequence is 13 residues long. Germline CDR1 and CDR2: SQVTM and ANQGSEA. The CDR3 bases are TGCAGCGCCAGGACAGGGCCCGGCTCACCCCTCCACTTT. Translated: CSARTGPGSPLHF.

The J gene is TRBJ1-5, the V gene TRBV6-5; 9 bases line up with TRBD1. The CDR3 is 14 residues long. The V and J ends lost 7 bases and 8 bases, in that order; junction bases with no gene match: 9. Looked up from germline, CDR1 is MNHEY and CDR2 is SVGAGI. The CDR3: CASNLGQGMEPQHF. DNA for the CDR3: TGTGCCAGCAATTTAGGACAGGGGATGGAGCCCCAGCATTTT.